These T cell receptor beta chains were read from a single sample in a study of early T cells in non-severe SARS-CoV-2 infection. A single record per CDR3 protein comes from TCRdb applying MiXCR to the 5' RACE reads. Of about 37,000 distinct CDR3 sequences in the sample, 5% to 6% are singletons; the top ten hold about 6%. The starting material was whole blood, obtained at baseline. The receptors shown here come from an adult who was a healthcare worker with PCR-confirmed SARS-CoV-2 infection or an uninfected control (not recorded which). Each CDR3 is given with its conserved first and last residue. The D gene is left open where the match is weak. Not all rows give a size; the values are once, few, many and, for expanded clones, a class.

J gene | D gene | V gene | clone size | CDR3 DNA | CDR3 protein
TRBJ2-7 | - | TRBV6-5 | many | TGTGCCAGCAGTTACGACAGGACCGAGCAGTACTTC | CASSYDRTEQYF
TRBJ1-6 | TRBD1 | TRBV2 | many | TGTGCCGGGCAGGACAGGGGGAATTCACCCCTCCACTTT | CAGQDRGNSPLHF
TRBJ2-7 | TRBD2 | TRBV20-1 | few | TGCAGTGCCCCCGGGACTAGCACCTACGAGCAGTACTTC | CSAPGTSTYEQYF
TRBJ2-3 | - | TRBV6-5 | few | TGTGCCAGCAGTTACTCGAATTTCGAAGGGGGAGGGCCCACAGATACGCAGTATTTT | CASSYSNFEGGGPTDTQYF
TRBJ2-3 | TRBD2 | TRBV28 | many | TGTGCCAGCAGCTCCCGCCCAGCGGGAGCACTCACAGATACGCAGTATTTT | CASSSRPAGALTDTQYF
TRBJ2-1 | TRBD2 | TRBV19 | many | TGTGCCAGTAGTGGCAGGACTAGCGTATCCTCCTACAATGAGCAGTTCTTC | CASSGRTSVSSYNEQFF
TRBJ1-5 | - | TRBV20-1 | many | TGCAGTGCTAGGTCGGACAGAAGCAATCAGCCCCAGCATTTT | CSARSDRSNQPQHF
TRBJ2-5 | TRBD1 | TRBV11-2 | many | TGTGCCAGCAGCCCTCAAGGGACAGGTGGGAGAATGCGAGAGACCCAGTACTTC | CASSPQGTGGRMRETQYF
TRBJ2-7 | - | TRBV6-5 | - | TGTGCCAGCAGTTACGGTCCCCACGAGCAGTACTTC | CASSYGPHEQYF
TRBJ1-5 | TRBD1 | TRBV4-3 | few | TGCGCCAGCAGCCAAGATGACAGGGCCCATCAGCCCCAGCATTTT | CASSQDDRAHQPQHF
TRBJ1-5 | - | TRBV12-3/TRBV12-4 | many | TGTGCCAGCAGTTCGGGATCGGGCAATCAGCCCCAGCATTTT | CASSSGSGNQPQHF
TRBJ2-1 | - | TRBV13 | many | TGTGCCAGCAGCCCACAAGCGAGCTCAGATGAGCAGTTCTTC | CASSPQASSDEQFF
TRBJ2-3 | - | TRBV11-2 | few | TGTGCCAGCAGCCCCAACACAGATACGCAGTATTTT | CASSPNTDTQYF
TRBJ2-3 | TRBD2 | TRBV7-8 | - | TGTGCCAGCAGCTTAGGGCTAGCGGGGTTCCTACGAAGCACAGATACGCAGTATTTT | CASSLGLAGFLRSTDTQYF
TRBJ2-5 | - | TRBV5-4 | many | TGTGCCAGCAGCTCGGGGGAACTAATCCCTGTGGGGCAAGAGACCCAGTACTTC | CASSSGELIPVGQETQYF
TRBJ2-5 | - | TRBV19 | many | TGTGCCAGTAGTATAGTTGGGGGGCCAAAGTTGGAGACCCAGTACTTC | CASSIVGGPKLETQYF
TRBJ1-5 | - | TRBV6-2/TRBV6-3 | many | TGTGCCAGCAGCCCCGGGGGGGATCAGCCCCAGCATTTT | CASSPGGDQPQHF
TRBJ2-5 | - | TRBV5-5 | many | TGTGCCAGCAGCCCTAACAGGGCTGGTGTGGAGACCCAGTACTTC | CASSPNRAGVETQYF
TRBJ2-5 | - | TRBV27 | many | TGTGCCAGCGGGGGATTGGCGGGACAAGAGACCCAGTACTTC | CASGGLAGQETQYF
TRBJ1-1 | TRBD1 | TRBV3-1 | many | TGTGCCAGCAGCCAACGACAGGGCGGCACTGAAGCTTTCTTT | CASSQRQGGTEAFF
TRBJ2-5 | - | TRBV6-5 | many | TGTGCCAGCAGTTATCTACTTGGGGGGGAGACCCAGTACTTC | CASSYLLGGETQYF
TRBJ2-1 | TRBD2 | TRBV29-1 | many | TGCAGCGCTAAAGGGACTACGACAGACAATGAGCAGTTCTTC | CSAKGTTTDNEQFF
TRBJ2-3 | - | TRBV24-1 | many | TGTGCCACCAGTGATTCCAGGACTAGCACAGATACGCAGTATTTT | CATSDSRTSTDTQYF
TRBJ2-3 | - | TRBV12-3/TRBV12-4 | many | TGTGCCAGCAGCTCTTTCACAGATACGCAGTATTTT | CASSSFTDTQYF
TRBJ1-1 | - | TRBV13 | medium-sized | TGTGCCAGCGGAGGCGACACTGACACTGAAGCTTTCTTT | CASGGDTDTEAFF
TRBJ2-2 | - | TRBV19 | few | TGTGCCAGTAGGGGACGGTCGAACACCGGGGAGCTGTTTTTT | CASRGRSNTGELFF
TRBJ2-5 | - | TRBV19 | many | TGTGCCAGTAGTATAGGCGGGATGGAAGAGACCCAGTACTTC | CASSIGGMEETQYF
TRBJ2-3 | - | TRBV7-8 | many | TGTGCCAGCAGCGACGGGGAGTGGGCAGATACGCAGTATTTT | CASSDGEWADTQYF
TRBJ2-2 | - | TRBV6-5 | few | TGTGCCAGCAGTTACGGGACCGGGGAGCTGTTTTTT | CASSYGTGELFF
TRBJ2-1 | TRBD2 | TRBV11-3 | many | TGTGCCAGCAGCTTTCCGACTAGCGGTTACAATGAGCAGTTCTTC | CASSFPTSGYNEQFF
TRBJ2-5 | - | TRBV15 | many | TGTGCCACCAGCAGAGGACTCGTTGTTGAGACCCAGTACTTC | CATSRGLVVETQYF
TRBJ1-1 | - | TRBV18 | few | TGTGCCAGCTCACCATCGGGGATGGCTGAAGCTTTCTTT | CASSPSGMAEAFF
TRBJ2-1 | - | TRBV5-1 | many | TGCGCCAGCTATCGGCGTAATGAGCAGTTCTTC | CASYRRNEQFF
TRBJ2-7 | - | TRBV10-1 | many | TGCGCCAGCAGTGGGGTAGCAGGCGAGCAGTACTTC | CASSGVAGEQYF
TRBJ2-7 | - | TRBV10-3 | many | TGTGCCATCAGTGAGCTCCAATACGAGCAGTACTTC | CAISELQYEQYF
TRBJ2-6 | TRBD1 | TRBV9 | many | TGTGCCAGCAGCGTAAGGACAGGTAGCTCTGGGGCCAACGTCCTGACTTTC | CASSVRTGSSGANVLTF
TRBJ2-3 | TRBD2 | TRBV24-1 | many | TGTGCCACCAGTGATCCCAGACTAGCAACAGAGTCAGATACGCAGTATTTT | CATSDPRLATESDTQYF
TRBJ2-3 | TRBD2 | TRBV19 | few | TGTGCCAGTAGTACCGGGACTAGCGGGCACACAGATACGCAGTATTTT | CASSTGTSGHTDTQYF
TRBJ2-5 | - | TRBV27 | many | TGTGCCAGCAGTCCCGCGACATTTATTACCCAGTACTTC | CASSPATFITQYF
TRBJ2-4 | TRBD2 | TRBV7-2 | few | TGTGCCAGCAGTCCGGGACTAGCGGTACCCCGAGCCAAAAACATTCAGTACTTC | CASSPGLAVPRAKNIQYF